Listed below are T cell receptor beta chains from one sample, sequenced in a study of cytomegalovirus exposure and HLA in healthy donors. Measured with immunoSEQ multiplex PCR; TCRdb has only the in-frame clones, and not every one. This table has around 110,000 clones, 75% appearing once. Material: PBMCs. The origin of the receptors is a male donor in good health and CMV-seropositive. CDR3s include the opening cysteine and the closing phenylalanine or tryptophan. Each record gives: clone size, V gene, J gene, D gene, CDR3 length, CDR3 DNA, CDR3 protein. A D gene is named only where the DNA matches it firmly. Only some rows state a clone size, as once, few, many or a class for expanded clones.

size: once; V: TRBV9; J: TRBJ2-3; D: TRBD2; length: 16; DNA: TGTGCCAGCAGCGTAGTTATTAGCGGGTTTCCAGATACGCAGTATTTT; CDR3: CASSVVISGFPDTQYF
size: .; V: TRBV28; J: TRBJ2-7; D: TRBD1; length: 15; DNA: TGTGCCAGCAGTTCGAGTGGGACAGGGACTTACGAGCAGTACTTC; CDR3: CASSSSGTGTYEQYF
size: .; V: TRBV7-2; J: TRBJ1-6; D: .; length: 15; DNA: TGTGCCAGCAGCTCCCGGACAGTCGGGCGGGCACCCCTCCACTTT; CDR3: CASSSRTVGRAPLHF
size: few; V: TRBV5-1; J: TRBJ2-3; D: .; length: 14; DNA: TGCGCCAGCAGCCCCTGGGGGGGCACAGATACGCAGTATTTT; CDR3: CASSPWGGTDTQYF
size: .; V: TRBV11-3; J: TRBJ2-1; D: TRBD2; length: 14; DNA: TGTGCCAGCAGCTTGGGACTAAGCAGCCATGAGCAGTTCTTC; CDR3: CASSLGLSSHEQFF
size: .; V: TRBV6-5; J: TRBJ2-2; D: .; length: 13; DNA: TGTGCCAGCAGGCGGGTCGGCACCGGGGAGCTGTTTTTT; CDR3: CASRRVGTGELFF
size: .; V: TRBV4-1; J: TRBJ1-1; D: .; length: 16; DNA: TGCGCCAGCAGCCAAGCCCGGGGGGGGACGAACACTGAAGCTTTCTTT; CDR3: CASSQARGGTNTEAFF
size: few; V: TRBV7-9; J: TRBJ2-7; D: .; length: 13; DNA: TGTGCCAGCAGCTTAGCGACTTACTACGAGCAGTACTTC; CDR3: CASSLATYYEQYF
size: .; V: TRBV10-3; J: TRBJ1-1; D: TRBD1; length: 15; DNA: TGTGCCATCAGTGTCACCGGGACAGGAAACACTGAAGCTTTCTTT; CDR3: CAISVTGTGNTEAFF
size: .; V: TRBV7-2; J: TRBJ2-7; D: TRBD2; length: 14; DNA: TGTGCCAGCAGCCTGGGACTAGCGGGAATCGAGCAGTACTTC; CDR3: CASSLGLAGIEQYF
size: few; V: TRBV2; J: TRBJ1-1; D: .; length: 13; DNA: TGTGCGCAAACAGGGCGCCGACCGACTGAAGCTTTCTTT; CDR3: CAQTGRRPTEAFF
size: once; V: TRBV28; J: TRBJ1-4; D: .; length: 13; DNA: TGTGCCAGCAGTTTCCACTCTTACGAAAAACTGTTTTTT; CDR3: CASSFHSYEKLFF
size: .; V: TRBV2; J: TRBJ1-1; D: .; length: 14; DNA: TGTGCCAGCAGTGGAGGCAGGGCCGGGAGTCGAGCTTTCTTT; CDR3: CASSGGRAGSRAFF
size: .; V: TRBV28; J: TRBJ1-5; D: .; length: 15; DNA: TGTGCCAGCAGACTCCCGGGGTACGGCAATCAGCCCCAGCATTTT; CDR3: CASRLPGYGNQPQHF
size: few; V: TRBV5-1; J: TRBJ2-7; D: .; length: 15; DNA: TGCGCCAGCAGATGGGGCAGCTATAGCTCCTACGAGCAGTACTTC; CDR3: CASRWGSYSSYEQYF
size: .; V: TRBV7-2; J: TRBJ1-6; D: .; length: 17; DNA: TGTGCCAGCAGCTTAGGGGTCATGGGGGGAGGGAATTCACCCCTCCACTTT; CDR3: CASSLGVMGGGNSPLHF
size: .; V: TRBV30; J: TRBJ2-6; D: TRBD2; length: 16; DNA: TGTGCCTGGCAAATAGCGGGAGGACCTGGGGCCAACGTCCTGACTTTC; CDR3: CAWQIAGGPGANVLTF
size: .; V: TRBV5-4; J: TRBJ2-5; D: TRBD2; length: 15; DNA: TGTGCCAGCAGCTCCCCCGGGAGGTCTCAAGAGACCCAGTACTTC; CDR3: CASSSPGRSQETQYF
size: .; V: TRBV27; J: TRBJ2-7; D: .; length: 12; DNA: TGTGCCAGCAGGGCCCCCCCAGGGGAGCAGTACTTC; CDR3: CASRAPPGEQYF
size: .; V: TRBV19; J: TRBJ2-6; D: TRBD2; length: 18; DNA: TGTGCCAGTAGTAGGTCCCCTAGCGGGAGCCCTGGGGCCAACGTCCTGACTTTC; CDR3: CASSRSPSGSPGANVLTF
size: .; V: TRBV5-6; J: TRBJ2-2; D: .; length: 17; DNA: TGTGCCAGCAGCTTGGCTATACAGGGTTCGAACACCGGGGAGCTGTTTTTT; CDR3: CASSLAIQGSNTGELFF
size: .; V: TRBV19; J: TRBJ2-5; D: TRBD1; length: 15; DNA: TGTGCCAGTAGTAAACGGACAGGGGGGCAAGAGACCCAGTACTTC; CDR3: CASSKRTGGQETQYF
size: .; V: TRBV10-2; J: TRBJ1-1; D: .; length: 15; DNA: TGCGCCAGCAAGTGGGGGGGGTCAACCTCTAGTGAAGCTTTCTTT; CDR3: CASKWGGSTSSEAFF
size: .; V: TRBV5-4; J: TRBJ2-3; D: TRBD2; length: 18; DNA: TGTGCCAGCAGTTTAGAGGGACTAGCGGGGGGAGGCACAGATACGCAGTATTTT; CDR3: CASSLEGLAGGGTDTQYF
size: .; V: TRBV4-2; J: TRBJ2-2; D: TRBD2; length: 17; DNA: TGTGCCAGCAGCCAAGGCCTGGCGGGAGGGGACACCGGGGAGCTGTTTTTT; CDR3: CASSQGLAGGDTGELFF
size: .; V: TRBV13; J: TRBJ1-1; D: .; length: 15; DNA: TGTGCCAGCAGCCCCCGGACAGCTGGGAACACTGAAGCTTTCTTT; CDR3: CASSPRTAGNTEAFF
size: .; V: TRBV29-1; J: TRBJ2-1; D: TRBD2; length: 15; DNA: TGCAGCGGGACTAGTCCGACCGGCTCCTACAATGAGCAGTTCTTC; CDR3: CSGTSPTGSYNEQFF
size: .; V: TRBV6-5; J: TRBJ2-5; D: .; length: 14; DNA: TGTGCCAGCAGTCTCCGACTAGACGTAGAGACCCAGTACTTC; CDR3: CASSLRLDVETQYF
size: .; V: TRBV4-2; J: TRBJ2-7; D: .; length: 14; DNA: TGTGCCAGCAGCCAAGCAGGGGCCATCTACGAGCAGTACTTC; CDR3: CASSQAGAIYEQYF
size: few; V: TRBV7-9; J: TRBJ2-1; D: TRBD2; length: 15; DNA: TGTGCCAGCAGCTTAGGTGCTAGCGGGGACAATGAGCAGTTCTTC; CDR3: CASSLGASGDNEQFF
size: .; V: TRBV7-2; J: TRBJ1-3; D: .; length: 14; DNA: TGTGCCAGCAGCTTAGGACAGCCTGGAAACACCATATATTTT; CDR3: CASSLGQPGNTIYF
size: .; V: TRBV28; J: TRBJ2-7; D: .; length: 11; DNA: TGTGCCAGCAGTATCTTCTACGAGCAGTACTTC; CDR3: CASSIFYEQYF
size: .; V: TRBV4-3; J: TRBJ1-1; D: TRBD1; length: 15; DNA: TGCGCCAGCAGCCAAGGACAGGGGGTTAACACTGAAGCTTTCTTT; CDR3: CASSQGQGVNTEAFF
size: .; V: TRBV4-1; J: TRBJ2-6; D: .; length: 17; DNA: TGCGCCAGCAGCCTCACGGTCCTACCCTCTGGGGCCAACGTCCTGACTTTC; CDR3: CASSLTVLPSGANVLTF
size: .; V: TRBV4-1; J: TRBJ2-1; D: TRBD1; length: 15; DNA: TGCGCCAGCAGCCACACCGACAGGGTAGGAAATGAGCAGTTCTTC; CDR3: CASSHTDRVGNEQFF
size: .; V: TRBV6-5; J: TRBJ1-5; D: TRBD1; length: 15; DNA: TGTGCCAGCAGTGGGGACAGGGGAAACAATCAGCCCCAGCATTTT; CDR3: CASSGDRGNNQPQHF
size: once; V: TRBV28; J: TRBJ1-3; D: .; length: 15; DNA: TGTGCCAGCAGTTTGGGGGCAAACCTGGGAAACACCATATATTTT; CDR3: CASSLGANLGNTIYF
size: once; V: TRBV30; J: TRBJ1-4; D: TRBD1; length: 16; DNA: TGTGCCGGCCGGGACAGGGCCTGGCTAACTAATGAAAAACTGTTTTTT; CDR3: CAGRDRAWLTNEKLFF
size: .; V: TRBV30; J: TRBJ2-1; D: .; length: 13; DNA: TGTGCCTGGAGCGGGCTAGCGTACAATGAGCAGTTCTTC; CDR3: CAWSGLAYNEQFF
size: few; V: TRBV19; J: TRBJ1-5; D: TRBD1; length: 18; DNA: TGTGCCAGTAGTAGCGGGACAGGGGTGCCTAATAGCAATCAGCCCCAGAATTTT; CDR3: CASSSGTGVPNSNQPQNF
size: few; V: TRBV28; J: TRBJ1-2; D: .; length: 13; DNA: TGTGCCAGTGAGACAGAATCTAACTATGGCTACACCTTC; CDR3: CASETESNYGYTF
size: .; V: TRBV5-5; J: TRBJ2-5; D: .; length: 12; DNA: TGTGCCAGCAGCTTGGACGGGGAGACCCAGTACTTC; CDR3: CASSLDGETQYF
size: .; V: TRBV2; J: TRBJ1-4; D: .; length: 14; DNA: TGTGCCAGCAGAAATCGGGAGAAGACAGAAAAACTGTTTTTT; CDR3: CASRNREKTEKLFF
size: once; V: TRBV18; J: TRBJ2-7; D: TRBD1; length: 16; DNA: TGTGCCAGCTCACCACTTCGAGGGGGCGAAATAGACGAGCAGTACTTC; CDR3: CASSPLRGGEIDEQYF
size: once; V: TRBV5-1; J: TRBJ2-1; D: TRBD2; length: 13; DNA: TGCGCCAGCAGGCGGGACGGGGGGGCTGAGCAGTTCTTC; CDR3: CASRRDGGAEQFF
size: few; V: TRBV6-7; J: TRBJ2-1; D: .; length: 15; DNA: TGTGCCAGCAGTTACTCTTTTGACACCTACAATGAGCAGTTCTTC; CDR3: CASSYSFDTYNEQFF
size: .; V: TRBV18; J: TRBJ2-7; D: .; length: 12; DNA: TGTGCCAGCTCACTCCCACTTGGCGAGCAGTACTTC; CDR3: CASSLPLGEQYF
size: .; V: TRBV6-5; J: TRBJ1-1; D: TRBD1; length: 14; DNA: TGTGCCAGCAGTTACTCTCAGGGGGACACTGAAGCTTTCTTT; CDR3: CASSYSQGDTEAFF
size: .; V: TRBV7-8; J: TRBJ1-5; D: .; length: 19; DNA: TGTGCCAGCAGCTTAGGGTCCGGACGGACTTTAATTAGCAATCAGCCCCAGCATTTT; CDR3: CASSLGSGRTLISNQPQHF
size: few; V: TRBV14; J: TRBJ1-1; D: .; length: 13; DNA: TGTGCCAGCAGCCCGACAGGATTCACTGAAGCTTTCTTT; CDR3: CASSPTGFTEAFF
size: .; V: TRBV27; J: TRBJ2-7; D: .; length: 14; DNA: TGTGCCAGCAGTTTAACCGGGTACTCCTACGAGCAGTACTTC; CDR3: CASSLTGYSYEQYF
size: few; V: TRBV9; J: TRBJ2-2; D: .; length: 16; DNA: TGTGCCAGCAGCGCCCCACAGGGGGGGAGCACCGGGGAGCTGTTTTTT; CDR3: CASSAPQGGSTGELFF
size: once; V: TRBV7-2; J: TRBJ2-7; D: TRBD1; length: 13; DNA: TGTGCCAGCAGCCTACAGGGGGACTACGAGCAGTACTTC; CDR3: CASSLQGDYEQYF
size: few; V: TRBV19; J: TRBJ2-1; D: .; length: 13; DNA: TGTGCCACCCGGGACAAACCGGACCGAGGTGGGTTCTTC; CDR3: CATRDKPDRGGFF
size: .; V: TRBV7-6; J: TRBJ2-1; D: TRBD2; length: 14; DNA: TGTGCCAGCAGCTCGCCGGGACTAGTTAATGAGCAGTTCTTC; CDR3: CASSSPGLVNEQFF
size: .; V: TRBV28; J: TRBJ2-7; D: TRBD2; length: 15; DNA: TGTGCCAGCAGACACGGACTAGCGGGAGTGTACGAGCAGTACTTC; CDR3: CASRHGLAGVYEQYF
size: .; V: TRBV15; J: TRBJ2-5; D: .; length: 14; DNA: TGTGCCACCAGGGTCAACGGGAGAGAAGAGACCCAGTACTTC; CDR3: CATRVNGREETQYF
size: .; V: TRBV6-1; J: TRBJ1-1; D: .; length: 14; DNA: TGTGCCAGCAGTGTAACGCGGGCTGACACTGAAGCTTTCTTT; CDR3: CASSVTRADTEAFF